This TCR beta chain comes out of a study of CD8 T cells in Susac syndrome. Losses at the gene ends were 5 bases for V and 6 bases for J; bases not matched to a gene: 11. The CDR3 covers 16 residues. Per the germline V gene, CDR1 is SGHAT and CDR2 is FQDESV (reference sequence). Random hexamers were used to reverse transcribe roughly 0.5 to 1 ug of RNA. The authors amplified TCR beta CDR3 across 54 Vbeta and 13 Jbeta using immunoSEQ multiplex PCR. TCRdb fed the immunoSEQ multiplex PCR reads into MiXCR, producing one record per CDR3 protein. The table lists 90,000 to 150,000 distinct CDR3 sequences, around nine tenths of them singletons, with approximately 0.13% in the top ten. TCR beta was sequenced from blood CD8+ and CD4+ T cells. TEMRA cells were FACS-enriched, unlike CD8+ and CD4+ T cells, which were negatively isolated.

Source material: CD4+ T cells from PBMCs. The receptor's source is a human donor in good health. The rearrangement links TRBV11-1 to TRBJ2-1, with 9 bases lining up with TRBD2. CDR3 nucleotides: TGTGCCAGCAGCCCCCAACGGCGGGGGGGGTTCAATGAGCAGTTCTTC. The encoded protein is CASSPQRRGGFNEQFF.